This T cell receptor (beta chain) was sequenced for a study of control samples from healthy donors and cancer patients. Germline CDR1 and CDR2: SGHRS and YFSETQ. The junction had 4 bases not matched to a gene; V was cut back by 0 bases and J by 5 bases. This CDR3 spans 15 amino acids. This table comes from immunoSEQ multiplex PCR, and its TCRdb copy is limited to in-frame clones, with some not included. This table has about 110,000 clones, around nine tenths appearing once. The sample consisted of PBMCs. The TCR originated in a woman aged 55-75 years with lung cancer. This chain uses TRBV5-1 with TRBJ2-7; TRBD2 agrees at 11 bases. The CDR3 sequence is CASSLETSGANEQYF. CDR3 nucleotides: TGCGCCAGCAGCTTGGAGACTAGCGGGGCCAACGAGCAGTACTTC.